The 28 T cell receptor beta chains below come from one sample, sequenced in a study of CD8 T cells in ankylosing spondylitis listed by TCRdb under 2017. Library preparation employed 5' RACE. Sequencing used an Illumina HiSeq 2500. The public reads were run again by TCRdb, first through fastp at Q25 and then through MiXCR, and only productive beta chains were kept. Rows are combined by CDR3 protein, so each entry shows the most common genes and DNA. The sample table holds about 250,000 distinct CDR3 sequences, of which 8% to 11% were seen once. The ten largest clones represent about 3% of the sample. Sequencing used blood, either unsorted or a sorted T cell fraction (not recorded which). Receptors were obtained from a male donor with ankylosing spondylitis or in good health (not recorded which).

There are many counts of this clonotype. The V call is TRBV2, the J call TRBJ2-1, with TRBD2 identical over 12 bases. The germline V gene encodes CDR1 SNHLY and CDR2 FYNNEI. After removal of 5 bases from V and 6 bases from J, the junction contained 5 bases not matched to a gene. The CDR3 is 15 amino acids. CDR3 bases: TGTGCCAGCAGTTTAGGACTAGCGGGAAGCAATGAGCAGTTCTTC. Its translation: CASSLGLAGSNEQFF.

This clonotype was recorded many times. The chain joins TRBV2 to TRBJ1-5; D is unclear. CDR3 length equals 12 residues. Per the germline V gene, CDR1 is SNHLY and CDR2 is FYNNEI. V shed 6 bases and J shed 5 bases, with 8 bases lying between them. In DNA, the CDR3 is TGTGCCAGCAGCCTGGGGTATCAGCCCCAGCATTTT. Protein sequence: CASSLGYQPQHF.

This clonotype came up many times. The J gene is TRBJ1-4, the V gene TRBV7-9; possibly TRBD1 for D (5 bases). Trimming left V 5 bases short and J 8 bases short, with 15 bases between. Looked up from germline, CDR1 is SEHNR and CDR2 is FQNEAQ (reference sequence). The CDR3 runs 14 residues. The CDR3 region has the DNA TGTGCCAGCAGCCTACGGGACGGCCAAGAAAAACTGTTTTTT. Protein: CASSLRDGQEKLFF.

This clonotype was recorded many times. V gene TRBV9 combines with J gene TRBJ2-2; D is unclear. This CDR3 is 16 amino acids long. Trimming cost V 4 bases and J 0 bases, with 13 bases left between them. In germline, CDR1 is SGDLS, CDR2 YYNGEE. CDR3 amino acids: CASSSLRMANTGELFF. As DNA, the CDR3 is TGTGCCAGCAGCTCTTTACGAATGGCGAACACCGGGGAGCTGTTTTTT.

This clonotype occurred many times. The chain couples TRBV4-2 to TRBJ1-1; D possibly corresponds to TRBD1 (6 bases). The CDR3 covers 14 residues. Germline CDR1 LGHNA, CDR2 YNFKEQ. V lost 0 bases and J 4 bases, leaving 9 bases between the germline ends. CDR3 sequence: CASSQDRGGTEAFF. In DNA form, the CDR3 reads TGTGCCAGCAGCCAAGACAGGGGTGGCACTGAAGCTTTCTTT.

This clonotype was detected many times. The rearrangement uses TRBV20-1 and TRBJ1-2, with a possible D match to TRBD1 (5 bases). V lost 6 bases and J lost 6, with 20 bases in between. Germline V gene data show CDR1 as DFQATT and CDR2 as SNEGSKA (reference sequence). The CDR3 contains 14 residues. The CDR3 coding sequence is TGCAGTGCGCGGCCAGGGATTAATAAGGATGGCTACACCTTC. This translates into CSARPGINKDGYTF.

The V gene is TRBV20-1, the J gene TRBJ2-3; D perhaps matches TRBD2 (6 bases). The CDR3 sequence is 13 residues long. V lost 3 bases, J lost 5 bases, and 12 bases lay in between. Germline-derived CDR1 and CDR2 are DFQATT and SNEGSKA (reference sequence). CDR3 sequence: CSASMPGEDTQYF. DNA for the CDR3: TGCAGTGCTAGCATGCCGGGGGAAGATACGCAGTATTTT.

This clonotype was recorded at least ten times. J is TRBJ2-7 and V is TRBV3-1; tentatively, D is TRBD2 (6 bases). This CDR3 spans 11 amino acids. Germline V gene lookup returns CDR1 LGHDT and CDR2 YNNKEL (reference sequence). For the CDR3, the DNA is TGTCAGAAGGGCGGGGCCTACGAGCAGTACTTC. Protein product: CQKGGAYEQYF.

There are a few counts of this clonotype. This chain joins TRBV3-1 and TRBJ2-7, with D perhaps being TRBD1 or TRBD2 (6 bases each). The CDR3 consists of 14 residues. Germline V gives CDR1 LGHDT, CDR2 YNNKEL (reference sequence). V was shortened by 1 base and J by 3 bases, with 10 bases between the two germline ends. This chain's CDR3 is CASSQVGGLYEQYF. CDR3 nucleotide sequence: TGTGCCAGCAGCCAAGTCGGGGGCCTCTACGAGCAGTACTTC.

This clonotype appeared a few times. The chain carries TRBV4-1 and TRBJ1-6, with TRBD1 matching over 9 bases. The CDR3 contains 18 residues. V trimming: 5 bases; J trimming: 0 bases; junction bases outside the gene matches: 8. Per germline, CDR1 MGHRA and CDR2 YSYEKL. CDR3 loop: CASSGGDRASSYNSPLHF. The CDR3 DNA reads TGCGCCAGCAGCGGGGGGGACAGGGCGAGCTCCTATAATTCACCCCTCCACTTT.

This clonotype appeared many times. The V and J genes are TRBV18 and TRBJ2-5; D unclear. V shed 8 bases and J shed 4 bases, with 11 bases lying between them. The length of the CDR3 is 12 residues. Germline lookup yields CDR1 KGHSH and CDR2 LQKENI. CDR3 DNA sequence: TGTGCCAGCAGCCCTCTGGGAGAGACCCAGTACTTC. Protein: CASSPLGETQYF.

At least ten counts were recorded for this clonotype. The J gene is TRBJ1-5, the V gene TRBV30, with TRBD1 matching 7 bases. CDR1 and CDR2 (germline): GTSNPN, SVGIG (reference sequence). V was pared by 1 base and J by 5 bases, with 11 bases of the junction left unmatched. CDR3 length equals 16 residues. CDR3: CAWSDRAQGLDQPQHF. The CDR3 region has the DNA TGTGCCTGGAGTGACCGGGCACAGGGGCTAGATCAGCCCCAGCATTTT.

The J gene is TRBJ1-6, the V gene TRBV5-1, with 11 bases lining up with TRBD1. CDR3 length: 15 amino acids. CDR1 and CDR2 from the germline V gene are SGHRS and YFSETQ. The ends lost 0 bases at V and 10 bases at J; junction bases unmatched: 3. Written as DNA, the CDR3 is TGCGCCAGCAGCTTGGAGGGGACAGGGGGGTCACCCCTCCACTTT. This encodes CASSLEGTGGSPLHF.

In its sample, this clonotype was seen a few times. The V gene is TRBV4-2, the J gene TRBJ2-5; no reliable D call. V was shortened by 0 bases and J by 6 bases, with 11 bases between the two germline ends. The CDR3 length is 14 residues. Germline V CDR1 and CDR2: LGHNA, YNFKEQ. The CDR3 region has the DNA TGTGCCAGCAGCCAAGAGGTTGGGATTAAGACCCAGTACTTC. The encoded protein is CASSQEVGIKTQYF.

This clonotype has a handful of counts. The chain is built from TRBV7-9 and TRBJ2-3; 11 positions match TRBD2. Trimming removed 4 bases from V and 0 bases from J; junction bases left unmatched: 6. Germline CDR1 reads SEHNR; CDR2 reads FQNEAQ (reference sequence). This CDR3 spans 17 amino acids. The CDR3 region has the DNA TGTGCCAGCAGCTCCCGACGACTAGCGGGGAGCACAGATACGCAGTATTTT. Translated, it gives CASSSRRLAGSTDTQYF.

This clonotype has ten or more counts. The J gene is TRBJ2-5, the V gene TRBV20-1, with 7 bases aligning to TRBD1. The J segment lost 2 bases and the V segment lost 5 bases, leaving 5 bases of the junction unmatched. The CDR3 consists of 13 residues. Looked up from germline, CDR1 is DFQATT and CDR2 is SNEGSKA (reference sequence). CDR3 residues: CSALRTGQETQYF. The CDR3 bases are TGCAGTGCTCTTAGGACAGGACAAGAGACCCAGTACTTC.

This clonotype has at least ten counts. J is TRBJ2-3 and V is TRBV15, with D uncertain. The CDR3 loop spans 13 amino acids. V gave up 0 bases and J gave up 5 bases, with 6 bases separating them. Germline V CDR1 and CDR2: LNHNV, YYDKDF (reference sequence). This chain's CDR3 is CATSRDYRDTQYF. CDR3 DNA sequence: TGTGCCACCAGCAGAGATTACCGAGATACGCAGTATTTT.

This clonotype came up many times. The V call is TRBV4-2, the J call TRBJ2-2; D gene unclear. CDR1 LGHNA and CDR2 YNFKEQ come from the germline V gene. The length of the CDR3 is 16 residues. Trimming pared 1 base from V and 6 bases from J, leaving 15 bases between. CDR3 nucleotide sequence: TGTGCCAGCAGCCAAGCGTCCCACTCGCCGGCCGGGGAGCTGTTTTTT. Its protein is CASSQASHSPAGELFF.

The DNA for the CDR3 is TGTGCCAGCAGCCAAGAAGCTAGCGGGAGAACGTCCTACGAGCAGTACTTC. The encoded protein is CASSQEASGRTSYEQYF. V and J are TRBV4-2 and TRBJ2-7, with 10 bases fitting TRBD2. Germline V gene lookup returns CDR1 LGHNA and CDR2 YNFKEQ. V was clipped by 0 bases and J by 1 base; unmatched bases: 6. CDR3 length: 17 residues.

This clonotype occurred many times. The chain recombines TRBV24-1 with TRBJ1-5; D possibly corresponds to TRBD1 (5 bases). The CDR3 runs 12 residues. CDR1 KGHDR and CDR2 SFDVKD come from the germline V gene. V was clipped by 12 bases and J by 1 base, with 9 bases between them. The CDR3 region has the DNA TGTGCCGCCAAGGGGAGCAATCAGCCCCAGCATTTT. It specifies CAAKGSNQPQHF.

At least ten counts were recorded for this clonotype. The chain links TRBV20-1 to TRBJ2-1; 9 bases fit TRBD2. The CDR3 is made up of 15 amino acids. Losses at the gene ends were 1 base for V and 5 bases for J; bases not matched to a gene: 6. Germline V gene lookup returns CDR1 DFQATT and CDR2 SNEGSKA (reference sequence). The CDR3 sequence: CSARVSSGMDNEQFF. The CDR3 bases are TGCAGTGCTAGAGTGTCTAGCGGGATGGACAATGAGCAGTTCTTC.

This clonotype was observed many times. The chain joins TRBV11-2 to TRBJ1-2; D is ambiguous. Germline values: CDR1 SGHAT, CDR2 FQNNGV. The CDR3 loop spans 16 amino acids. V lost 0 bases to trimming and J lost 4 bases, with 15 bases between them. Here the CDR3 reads CASSLESGRRTYGYTF. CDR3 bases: TGTGCCAGCAGCTTAGAAAGCGGCAGGCGAACCTATGGCTACACCTTC.

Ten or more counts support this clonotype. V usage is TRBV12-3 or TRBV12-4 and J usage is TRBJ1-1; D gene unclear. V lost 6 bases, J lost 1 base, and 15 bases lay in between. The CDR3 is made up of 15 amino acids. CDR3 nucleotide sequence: TGTGCCAGCAGCCTTGCGACGCCTTGGAACACTGAAGCTTTCTTT. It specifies CASSLATPWNTEAFF.

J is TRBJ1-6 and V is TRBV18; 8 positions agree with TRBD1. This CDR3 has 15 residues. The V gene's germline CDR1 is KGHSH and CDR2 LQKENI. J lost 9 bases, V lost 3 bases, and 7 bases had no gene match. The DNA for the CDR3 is TGTGCCAGCTCACCGGGACAGGAGCTGGGTTCACCCCTCCACTTT. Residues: CASSPGQELGSPLHF.

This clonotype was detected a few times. CDR3: CASSSDRPSYEQYF. CDR3 in DNA: TGTGCCAGCAGTTCGGACAGGCCCTCCTACGAGCAGTACTTC. The chain uses TRBV6-5 and TRBJ2-7, with 7 bases fitting TRBD1. Trimming took 4 bases from V and 0 from J; bases not matched to a gene: 3. CDR1 is MNHEY, CDR2 SVGAGI, per germline. The CDR3 length is 14 residues.

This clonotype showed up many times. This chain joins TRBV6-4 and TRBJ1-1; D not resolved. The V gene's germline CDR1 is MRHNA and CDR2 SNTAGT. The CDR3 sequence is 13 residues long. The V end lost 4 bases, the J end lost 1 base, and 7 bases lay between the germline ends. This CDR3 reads CASSGTRNTEAFF. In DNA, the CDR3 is TGTGCCAGCAGTGGCACAAGGAACACTGAAGCTTTCTTT.

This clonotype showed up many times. This CDR3 is CSVGSWVDTQYF. CDR3 nucleotide sequence: TGCAGCGTAGGGTCCTGGGTGGATACGCAGTATTTT. This sequence joins TRBV29-1 and TRBJ2-3; no definite D call. CDR1 and CDR2 (germline): SQVTM, ANQGSEA. With 6 bases removed from V and 6 bases from J, the gap between germline ends came to 13 bases. The CDR3 runs 12 residues.

The CDR3 DNA sequence: TGCGCCAGCAGCTTCACCGGACCCACAGATACGCAGTATTTT. Translated, it gives CASSFTGPTDTQYF. This chain connects TRBV5-1 to TRBJ2-3, with D uncertain. The V end lost 2 bases, the J end lost 2 bases, and 9 bases lay between the germline ends. Germline V lookup: CDR1 SGHRS, CDR2 YFSETQ. This CDR3 is built from 14 residues.